This T cell receptor (beta chain) appears in the sequencing data of a study of cytomegalovirus exposure and HLA in healthy donors (dated by TCRdb to 2015 to 2018). About the investigation overall: The 500 to 800 repertoires of the first cohort and the 120 validation repertoires were produced on the same platform, according to a later analysis. The study was designed to test whether signatures of past pathogen exposure could be identified by cataloging public T cell receptors. Besides the first cohort of hundreds of subjects, a separate validation cohort made up of roughly 120 different subjects was used. The study combined high-throughput TCR immunosequencing, statistical association of individual TCRs with disease status, and machine learning to predict cytomegalovirus infection status.

For CDR1 and CDR2, the germline V gene lists SGHTA and FQGTGA. The CDR3 measures 14 amino acids from cysteine to phenylalanine. The read is trimmed to its CDR3 DNA, 42 bases read in frame from base 1. Trimming leaves V shorter by 7 bases and J shorter by 3 bases, with the junction holding 5 bases beyond the gene matches. Receptors were amplified or captured by the immunoSEQ multiplex PCR assay. The original methods were these. A statistical classification framework was built for diagnosing cytomegalovirus status from the catalog of TCR beta chain sequences. TCRdb obtained this table from immuneACCESS and retained in-frame rearrangements with V and J assigned. These tables miss some clones; where compared with another copy, unresolved V genes account for less than half of the shortfall, and the remainder is unexplained. The DNA was the basis for D and trimming; V, J and clone size are from that table. The sample table lists roughly 330,000 clones, 75% to 90% of them with a count of one. Together, the top ten hold more than 0.9% of the sample.

Separate from the roughly 630-subject first cohort, the validation cohort of roughly 110 subjects was the group to which the donors belonged. Study-wide conclusions, independent of this receptor: The authors suggested that the approach could potentially be generalized to other disease states and immunological phenotypes. A later analysis lacked HLA typing for the validation cohort, so it scored co-occurrence in that cohort across all 120 repertoires. The study listed 150 to 200 TCR beta chains as associated with cytomegalovirus. A few of the identified cytomegalovirus-associated TCR beta chains were confirmed in vitro to be specific for cytomegalovirus antigens. Cytomegalovirus status was reported to be diagnosed by the classifier with high specificity and sensitivity in both the original and validation cohorts. Of the cluster scores, 90% to 95% were above 0 in a later analysis, which found that TCRs clustered in the first cohort also tended to co-occur in the 95 to 150 validation repertoires. Most TCR sequences were observed very rarely across donors, whereas some public TCRs were present in many individuals.

With regard to this clone: Which antigen it targets is not known. One base away there is no much larger clone; base qualities are not given.

The TCR comes from a woman aged 25 to 39 in good health and CMV-seropositive. The chain was built from TRBV7-3 and TRBJ2-3; 9 of the junction bases match TRBD2. Sequencing input: PBMCs. The CDR3 protein sequence reads: CASKKREATDTQYF. The DNA is TGTGCCAGCAAGAAGCGGGAGGCAACAGATACGCAGTATTTT.